The subject of this entry is one T cell receptor beta chain. Its antigen is unknown. The CDR3 extends over 15 amino acids. Unmatched junction bases numbered 10, after V lost 4 bases and J lost 4 bases. Per the germline V gene, CDR1 is SGHRS and CDR2 is YFSETQ. The sample belongs to a study of long-term antiretroviral therapy in people with HIV. Study as a whole: Some samples came about a decade before the 2015 immediate-ART recommendation, and these were the earliest.

Study results and caveats: ART adherence was not documented, and neither viral resistance nor therapy changes had any data. Transplant donor controls retained higher diversity, though diversity increased after ART.

Sequencing relied on immunoSEQ assay v3.0, run at survey level. Some clones are missing from TCRdb's copy, which holds only in-frame ones; the method was immunoSEQ multiplex PCR. This sample has about 20,000 clones, with 90% found just once. The starting material was unsorted PBMCs, obtained approximately 4.2 years before starting antiretroviral therapy. This receptor was obtained from a woman aged 25-40 years with HIV. V and J are TRBV5-1 and TRBJ1-2; the match to TRBD1 covers 7 bases. Here the CDR3 reads CASSPNPGGPYGYTF. The CDR3 DNA reads as TGCGCCAGCAGCCCTAATCCAGGGGGGCCCTATGGCTACACCTTC.